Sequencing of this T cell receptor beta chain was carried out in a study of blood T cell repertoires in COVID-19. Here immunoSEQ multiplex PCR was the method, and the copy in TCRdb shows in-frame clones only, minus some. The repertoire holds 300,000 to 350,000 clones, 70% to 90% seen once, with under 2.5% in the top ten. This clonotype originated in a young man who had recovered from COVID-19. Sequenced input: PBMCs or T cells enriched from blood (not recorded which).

The CDR3 DNA reads as TGTGCCAGCAGCGTCAGGGGCTATGGCTACACCTTC. Its translation is CASSVRGYGYTF. The chain joins TRBV9 to TRBJ1-2; tentatively, D is TRBD1 (6 bases). Looked up from germline, CDR1 is SGDLS and CDR2 is YYNGEE. Trimming removed 2 bases from V and 4 bases from J, with 6 bases in between. The CDR3 sequence is 12 residues long. The full variable domain, in which reference TRBV9 and TRBJ1-2 provide the parts outside the CDR3, is DSGVTQTPKHLITATGQRVTLRCSPRSGDLSVYWYQQSLDQGLQFLIQYYNGEERAKGNILERFSAQQFPDLHSELNLSSLELGDSALYFCASSVRGYGYTFGSGTRLTVV.